The T cell receptor (beta chain) described here comes from a study of response to subunit inactivated influenza vaccine. This clonotype was found many times. TCRdb analysed the RT-PCR reads with MiXCR anew, one entry per CDR3 protein. The table has 500,000 to 600,000 distinct CDR3 sequences, 16% seen once; the top ten hold 2.5% to 3.5%. This receptor was identified in a man between 50 and 69 years old who received an inactivated influenza vaccine. Sequences were derived from CD4+ T cells sorted from PBMCs, sampled about 23 months after vaccination.

CDR3 DNA: TGTGCCAGCAGCTTAGATGGTAGCGGGCCGTACAATGAGCAGTTCTTC. It codes for CASSLDGSGPYNEQFF. The chain is built from TRBV7-2 and TRBJ2-1, with TRBD2 matching over 7 bases. After removal of 1 base from V and 4 bases from J, the junction contained 7 bases not matched to a gene. Germline V CDR1 and CDR2: SGHTA, FQGNSA. The CDR3 has 16 amino acids.